This passage covers 27 T cell receptor beta chains from one sample sequenced in a study of early T cells in non-severe SARS-CoV-2 infection (dated by TCRdb to the early 2020s). Libraries were prepared through 5' RACE. TCRdb shows the sequencer as NextSeq 500. The public reads were reanalyzed by TCRdb: fastp trimming at Q25, MiXCR alignment, in-frame beta chains only. Entries that share a CDR3 protein sequence are merged under the most common genes and DNA. The table for this sample lists under 35,000 distinct CDR3 sequences; less than 10% of them were counted only once. Of the sample, roughly 13% is held by the ten largest clones. Sequenced input: whole blood. The receptors derive from an adult who was a healthcare worker with PCR-confirmed SARS-CoV-2 infection or an uninfected control (not recorded which).

This clonotype was recorded many times. The CDR3 DNA follows: TGCAGTGCATTTGGACATCCAAATAATTCACCCCTCCACTTT. This gives the protein CSAFGHPNNSPLHF. This rearrangement joins TRBV20-1 to TRBJ1-6, with a tentative D call TRBD1 (5 bases). V was clipped by 6 bases and J by 5 bases, with 14 bases between them. CDR1 and CDR2 from the germline V gene are DFQATT and SNEGSKA (reference sequence). There are 14 residues in the CDR3.

This clonotype has only a few counts. The V gene is TRBV5-8, the J gene TRBJ2-3, with D tentatively TRBD2 (6 bases). Germline loops: CDR1 SGHTS, CDR2 YDEGEE. This CDR3 is built from 17 residues. V was pared by 0 bases and J by 2 bases, with 16 bases between. CDR3 sequence: CASSLALTGEVTDTQYF. CDR3 bases: TGTGCCAGCAGCTTGGCTTTAACGGGGGAAGTCACAGATACGCAGTATTTT.

This clonotype was seen ten or more times. This chain's CDR3 is CASSYQNLQAFF. In nucleotides, the CDR3 is TGTGCCAGCAGCTATCAGAACTTGCAAGCTTTCTTT. The chain employs TRBV3-1 and TRBJ1-1; D not certain. The CDR3 has 12 residues. CDR1 is LGHDT, CDR2 YNNKEL, per germline (reference sequence). V was cut by 5 bases and J by 9 bases, with 13 bases left in between. Together with reference TRBV3-1 and TRBJ1-1, the CDR3 gives the full variable domain: DTAVSQTPKYLVTQMGNDKSIKCEQNLGHDTMYWYKQDSKKFLKIMFSYNNKELIINETVPNRFSPKSPDKAHLNLHINSLELGDSAVYFCASSYQNLQAFFGQGTRLTVV.

The sample holds a few counts of this clonotype. The rearrangement uses TRBV18 and TRBJ2-1; TRBD2 agrees at 7 bases. Germline CDR1 and CDR2: KGHSH and LQKENI. The ends lost 2 bases at V and 10 bases at J; junction bases unmatched: 2. The CDR3 contains 12 residues. CDR3 in amino acids: CASSPGRGEQFF. The CDR3 region has the DNA TGTGCCAGCTCACCAGGGAGGGGAGAGCAGTTCTTC.

In its sample, this clonotype was seen many times. The CDR3 region has the DNA TGTGCCAGCAGCTTGAGGGCCACAACTAATGAAAAACTGTTTTTT. It yields the protein CASSLRATTNEKLFF. This sequence joins TRBV5-4 and TRBJ1-4, with D uncertain. Germline CDR1 and CDR2: SGHNT and YYREEE (reference sequence). Deletions cut 1 base from V and 0 bases from J, with 7 bases between. This CDR3 has 15 residues.

There are a few counts of this clonotype. In DNA, the CDR3 is TGCAGTGCTAGAGATCAATACGGGGTTGGTGAAGCTTTCTTT. This sequence encodes CSARDQYGVGEAFF. This chain connects TRBV20-1 to TRBJ1-1, with D unresolved. Trimming removed 0 bases from V and 7 bases from J, with 15 bases in between. The CDR3 is made up of 14 amino acids. Per germline, CDR1 DFQATT and CDR2 SNEGSKA (reference sequence).

This clonotype was recorded many times. The genes are TRBV29-1 and TRBJ2-1; a possible D gene is TRBD2 (5 bases). Trimming removed 7 bases at V and 0 bases at J, with 19 bases between. Looked up from germline, CDR1 is SQVTM and CDR2 is ANQGSEA. CDR3 size: 16 residues. CDR3 bases: TGCAGCGCACCTCACGAGGGTCAGCGCTCCTACAATGAGCAGTTCTTC. Protein product: CSAPHEGQRSYNEQFF.

This clonotype appeared many times. This chain links TRBV5-5 with TRBJ2-3; 9 bases are a match to TRBD2. The length of the CDR3 is 15 residues. Unmatched junction bases numbered 6, after V lost 2 bases and J lost 5 bases. Germline V CDR1 and CDR2: SGHKS, YYEKEE (reference sequence). CDR3 residues: CASSFRGGAGDTQYF. CDR3 DNA sequence: TGTGCCAGCAGCTTCCGCGGGGGGGCAGGAGATACGCAGTATTTT.

There are many counts of this clonotype. The junction shows a germline mismatch at one end, possibly a read error. The CDR3, as DNA: TGTGCTAGCAGCCCCTGGGACAGGAACAATGAGCAGTTCTTC. Its translation: CASSPWDRNNEQFF. The V call is TRBV7-7, the J call TRBJ2-1, with 8 positions matching TRBD1. The CDR3 runs 14 residues. CDR1 is SSHAT, CDR2 FNYEAQ, per germline (reference sequence).

The table lists this clonotype with a few counts. J is TRBJ1-4 and V is TRBV9; D is possibly TRBD1 (5 bases). This CDR3 has 16 residues. Germline loops: CDR1 SGDLS, CDR2 YYNGEE. V was cut by 0 bases and J by 3 bases, with 12 bases left in between. This CDR3 reads CASSVGALGANEKLFF. The CDR3 DNA reads as TGTGCCAGCAGCGTAGGCGCCCTGGGGGCTAATGAAAAACTGTTTTTT. The entire variable domain, with the rest obtained from reference TRBV9 and TRBJ1-4, is as follows: DSGVTQTPKHLITATGQRVTLRCSPRSGDLSVYWYQQSLDQGLQFLIQYYNGEERAKGNILERFSAQQFPDLHSELNLSSLELGDSALYFCASSVGALGANEKLFFGSGTQLSVL.

This clonotype was observed many times. This rearrangement joins TRBV11-3 to TRBJ2-3; 7 positions agree with TRBD1. The CDR3 runs 15 residues. Germline CDR1 and CDR2: SGHNT and YENEEA. V lost 4 bases and J lost 2; bases outside the gene matches: 6. CDR3 region: CASSSRTGSTDTQYF. For the CDR3, the DNA is TGTGCCAGCAGCTCCCGGACAGGCTCCACAGATACGCAGTATTTT.

Many counts were recorded for this clonotype. V is TRBV6-6 and J is TRBJ1-1, with a possible D match to TRBD1 (5 bases). Germline CDR1 and CDR2: MNHNY and SVGAGI (reference sequence). The ends were cut back, 6 bases at V and 2 bases at J, with 10 bases in the middle. CDR3 length: 13 amino acids. The CDR3 DNA sequence: TGTGCCAGCAGACAGCAGGGTAACACTGAAGCTTTCTTT. It codes for CASRQQGNTEAFF.

This clonotype is classed as large. V usage is TRBV15 and J usage is TRBJ2-3, with 16 bases that match TRBD2. The CDR3 loop spans 16 amino acids. Unmatched junction bases numbered 6, after V lost 5 bases and J lost 7 bases. Germline CDR1 is LNHNV and CDR2 is YYDKDF (reference sequence). CDR3: CATSPGTSGGANTQYF. CDR3 DNA sequence: TGTGCCACCAGCCCCGGGACTAGCGGGGGGGCAAATACGCAGTATTTT.

This clonotype has at least ten counts. V is TRBV6-4 and J is TRBJ1-2; D gene ambiguous. V was clipped by 3 bases and J by 9 bases, with 11 bases between them. This CDR3 is 12 amino acids long. The V gene's germline CDR1 is MRHNA and CDR2 SNTAGT. CDR3 loop: CASSDRTGSYTF. The CDR3 DNA reads as TGTGCCAGCAGTGATCGGACTGGAAGCTACACCTTC.

This clonotype was seen only a few times. The CDR3 coding sequence is TGTGCCACCAGTGACCCGGGGACAACTGCCCGCCAGTACTTC. It specifies CATSDPGTTARQYF. This chain connects TRBV24-1 to TRBJ2-4, with a possible D match to TRBD1 (6 bases). Germline CDR1 and CDR2: KGHDR and SFDVKD. V was cut by 4 bases and J by 13 bases, with 19 bases left in between. The CDR3 has 14 residues.

There are many counts of this clonotype. The chain combines TRBV7-8 with TRBJ1-5; D not resolved. In germline, CDR1 is SGHVS, CDR2 FQNEAQ. The CDR3 runs 16 residues. V was shortened by 1 base and J by 2 bases, with 12 bases between the two germline ends. CDR3 sequence reads: CASSLVEGFRNQPQHF. The CDR3 DNA reads as TGTGCCAGCAGCTTAGTCGAAGGGTTTCGCAATCAGCCCCAGCATTTT. The full variable domain, with the rest looked up from reference TRBV7-8 and TRBJ1-5, is GAGVSQSPRYKVAKRGQDVALRCDPISGHVSLFWYQQALGQGPEFLTYFQNEAQLDKSGLPSDRFFAERPEGSVSTLKIQRTQQEDSAVYLCASSLVEGFRNQPQHFGDGTRLSIL.

This clonotype was recorded many times. The chain recombines TRBV7-3 with TRBJ2-5, with D possibly matching TRBD1 (6 bases). The CDR3 loop spans 14 amino acids. V was trimmed by 4 bases and J by 1 base, leaving 10 bases between them. Germline V gives CDR1 SGHTA, CDR2 FQGTGA. The CDR3 region is CASSSGGGQETQYF. CDR3 bases: TGTGCCAGCAGCTCTGGGGGCGGCCAAGAGACCCAGTACTTC.

This clonotype was seen ten or more times. The CDR3 nucleotides read TGTGCCTTCGTAAGCTCCTACAATGAGCAGTTCTTC. This sequence encodes CAFVSSYNEQFF. V gene TRBV30 combines with J gene TRBJ2-1; no reliable D call. Per germline, CDR1 GTSNPN and CDR2 SVGIG (reference sequence). The CDR3 is made up of 12 amino acids. Trimming left V 7 bases short and J 0 bases short, with 7 bases between. Using reference TRBV30 and TRBJ2-1 for the parts outside the CDR3, the full variable domain is SQTIHQWPATLVQPVGSPLSLECTVEGTSNPNLYWYRQAAGRGLQLLFYSVGIGQISSEVPQNLSASRPQDRQFILSSKKLLLSDSGFYLCAFVSSYNEQFFGPGTRLTVL.

This clonotype was counted at least ten times. The rearrangement links TRBV7-2 to TRBJ1-5, with TRBD1 as a possible D gene (6 bases). This CDR3 is built from 15 residues. V lost 1 base and J 0 bases, leaving 7 bases between the germline ends. The germline CDR1 and CDR2 sequences are SGHTA and FQGNSA. CDR3 residues: CASSLEGHSNQPQHF. The CDR3 DNA reads as TGTGCCAGCAGCTTAGAGGGACATAGCAATCAGCCCCAGCATTTT.

The chain employs TRBV10-2 and TRBJ2-7, with D unresolved. The V end lost 3 bases, the J end lost 4 bases, and 10 bases lay between the germline ends. From germline, CDR1 is WSHSY and CDR2 SAAADI. The CDR3 extends over 13 amino acids. CDR3 protein: CASSDRSPYEQYF. CDR3 DNA: TGCGCCAGCAGTGACAGGTCTCCTTACGAGCAGTACTTC.

This clonotype has ten or more counts. The gene calls are TRBV12-3 or TRBV12-4 and TRBJ1-1; TRBD1 is a possible D gene (5 bases). The CDR3 length is 14 residues. The CDR3 sequence is CATQFTGVNTEAFF. CDR3 DNA: TGTGCGACGCAGTTTACAGGCGTGAACACTGAAGCTTTCTTT.

By its share, this clonotype is medium-sized. This chain joins TRBV29-1 and TRBJ1-2, with TRBD1 identical over 8 bases. The trim removed 5 bases at V and 6 bases at J, leaving 8 bases unmatched. The germline V gene encodes CDR1 SQVTM and CDR2 ANQGSEA. This CDR3 has 13 residues. CDR3 sequence (DNA): TGCAGCGTTTCAGACAGGGGAGGAAATGGCTACACCTTC. This gives the protein CSVSDRGGNGYTF. The complete variable domain, with remaining parts taken from reference TRBV29-1 and TRBJ1-2, reads SAVISQKPSRDICQRGTSLTIQCQVDSQVTMMFWYRQQPGQSLTLIATANQGSEATYESGFVIDKFPISRPNLTFSTLTVSNMSPEDSSIYLCSVSDRGGNGYTFGSGTRLTVV.

This clonotype was counted at least ten times. CDR3 loop: CASSPRGTGGLTDTQYF. The CDR3 coding sequence is TGTGCCAGCAGTCCCAGGGGGACAGGGGGCCTGACAGATACGCAGTATTTT. The gene calls are TRBV27 and TRBJ2-3, with 12 bases matching TRBD1. CDR3 size: 17 residues. In germline, CDR1 is MNHEY, CDR2 SMNVEV (reference sequence). With 5 bases clipped from V and 3 bases from J, the junction kept 9 bases outside the gene matches.

A few counts support this clonotype. The chain uses TRBV9 and TRBJ2-7; D gene unclear. V dropped 0 bases and J dropped 2 bases, with 9 bases sitting between them. The CDR3 has 14 residues. From germline, CDR1 is SGDLS and CDR2 YYNGEE. The CDR3 DNA follows: TGTGCCAGCAGCGTAGCGGGCAGCCCCTACGAGCAGTACTTC. Amino acids: CASSVAGSPYEQYF.

Many counts were recorded for this clonotype. This rearrangement joins TRBV20-1 to TRBJ2-7; 8 bases fit TRBD1. Germline V lookup: CDR1 DFQATT, CDR2 SNEGSKA (reference sequence). Trimming cost V 0 bases and J 5 bases; bases outside gene matches: 9. The CDR3 has 15 residues. This CDR3 is CSARDWTGRIHEQYF. DNA for the CDR3: TGCAGTGCTAGAGATTGGACAGGGAGGATCCACGAGCAGTACTTC.

This clonotype was recorded at least ten times. J is TRBJ1-1 and V is TRBV15; perhaps TRBD1 as D (5 bases). Deletions cut 0 bases from V and 0 bases from J, with 11 bases between. The CDR3 is 16 residues long. Looked up from germline, CDR1 is LNHNV and CDR2 is YYDKDF (reference sequence). The CDR3 coding sequence is TGTGCCACCAGCAGAGAGGGGGGTACCATGAACACTGAAGCTTTCTTT. Residues: CATSREGGTMNTEAFF.

In this sample, this clonotype turned up many times. The rearrangement joins TRBV3-1 to TRBJ1-2; perhaps TRBD1 as D (6 bases). The CDR3 extends over 14 amino acids. Germline V gene data show CDR1 as LGHDT and CDR2 as YNNKEL (reference sequence). Trimming pared 0 bases from V and 4 bases from J, leaving 9 bases between. For the CDR3, the DNA is TGTGCCAGCAGCCAAGATCCGGGGGCCTATGGCTACACCTTC. As protein: CASSQDPGAYGYTF.